These 22 T cell receptor beta chains share one sample of origin, sequenced in a study of post-analysis software for immune sequencing data. Study-level results: The study found TRBV5-6, TRBV5-1 and TRBV20-1 among 4 or 5 TRBV segments more frequent in patients than controls.

Antigens of these TCRs are unknown. Presence of unique molecular identifiers characterized the TCR beta cDNA libraries. TCRdb recomputed calls from the PCR reads with MiXCR, one row per CDR3 protein. The repertoire has some 690,000 distinct CDR3 sequences, 30% of them found once; the top ten carry about 0.5%. The specimen sequenced was blood. These receptors all stem from a girl under 18 with multiple sclerosis.

A remark on this clonotype: Relative to the germline gene, one junction end is altered; a read error may explain this. The V and J genes are TRBV4-3 and TRBJ2-1, with TRBD2 identical over 12 bases. Germline V gene sequence: CDR1 LGHNA, CDR2 YSLEER. This CDR3 comprises 16 residues. For the CDR3, the DNA is TGCGCCAGCAGCCAACAACTAGCGGGAGGCTTCAATCAGCAGTTCTTC. Encoded protein: CASSQQLAGGFNQQFF.

V and J are TRBV5-1 and TRBJ1-6; 9 bases fit TRBD1. V shed 4 bases and J 10 bases; nucleotides not matched to a gene: 3. This CDR3 is built from 13 residues. CDR1 and CDR2 from the germline V gene are SGHRS and YFSETQ. The chain's CDR3 is CASSRTGASPLHF. The DNA of the CDR3 is TGCGCCAGCAGCCGGACAGGGGCCTCACCCCTCCACTTT.

This clonotype has only one observation. The chain is built from TRBV15 and TRBJ2-3; no definite D call. The V and J ends lost 2 bases and 6 bases respectively, with 6 bases between them. CDR3 length: 12 amino acids. The germline gives CDR1 LNHNV, CDR2 YYDKDF (reference sequence). The CDR3, as DNA: TGTGCCACCAGCAGACAGGAGGATACGCAGTATTTT. It codes for CATSRQEDTQYF. Looking up the rest from reference TRBV15 and TRBJ2-3 gives the full variable domain: DAMVIQNPRYQVTQFGKPVTLSCSQTLNHNVMYWYQQKSSQAPKLLFHYYDKDFNNEADTPDNFQSRRPNTSFCFLDIRSPGLGDTAMYLCATSRQEDTQYFGPGTRLTVL.

This clonotype was picked up a small number of times. J is TRBJ2-4 and V is TRBV20-1; 8 bases agree with TRBD1. Germline V CDR1 and CDR2: DFQATT, SNEGSKA (reference sequence). V trimming: 6 bases; J trimming: 1 base; junction bases outside the gene matches: 2. This CDR3 is 13 amino acids long. DNA of the CDR3: TGCAGTGCCAACAGGGGGGCCAAAAACATTCAGTACTTC. Its protein product is CSANRGAKNIQYF.

This clonotype was found a few times. The chain uses TRBV7-2 and TRBJ2-5; 10 nucleotides agree with TRBD2. V dropped 5 bases and J dropped 5; count of bases not matched to a gene: 8. The CDR3 extends over 15 amino acids. Germline values: CDR1 SGHTA, CDR2 FQGNSA. Here the CDR3 DNA reads TGTGCCAGCAGCACGGGGACTAGCGTCGGGGAGACCCAGTACTTC. Amino acid sequence: CASSTGTSVGETQYF.

On this clonotype itself: An end of the junction does not agree with germline; a read error may underlie this. The gene calls are TRBV4-3 and TRBJ2-1, with 14 bases lining up with TRBD2. This CDR3 region has 17 residues. Looked up from germline, CDR1 is LGHNA and CDR2 is YSLEER. The CDR3 protein is CVSSQGGTSGSDNEQFF. Written as DNA, the CDR3 is TGCGTCAGCAGCCAAGGCGGGACTAGCGGGAGTGACAATGAGCAGTTCTTC.

This clonotype was seen many times. The rearrangement links TRBV10-1 to TRBJ2-6; 8 bases map to TRBD1. With 7 bases clipped from V and 0 bases from J, the junction kept 11 bases outside the gene matches. The CDR3 covers 18 residues. CDR1 is WNHNN, CDR2 SYGVQD, per germline (reference sequence). This chain's CDR3 is CASNGQGIVPSGANVLTF. The DNA for the CDR3 is TGCGCCAGCAACGGACAGGGTATCGTCCCCTCTGGGGCCAACGTCCTGACTTTC.

This rearrangement joins TRBV20-1 to TRBJ2-7, with 8 nucleotides matching TRBD2. The CDR3 runs 12 residues. The V segment lost 6 bases and the J segment 3 bases; nucleotides outside the gene matches: 4. Germline V CDR1 and CDR2: DFQATT, SNEGSKA (reference sequence). CDR3 region: CSATAGDYEQYV. DNA of the CDR3: TGCAGTGCAACAGCGGGAGACTACGAGCAGTACGTC.

This clonotype was seen a few times. J is TRBJ1-4 and V is TRBV7-9, with D possibly matching TRBD1 (5 bases). Germline CDR1 SEHNR, CDR2 FQNEAQ (reference sequence). V lost 5 bases and J 4 bases, leaving 14 bases between the germline ends. The CDR3 has 15 amino acids. The CDR3 is CASSRLDRLNEKLFF. In nucleotides, the CDR3 is TGTGCCAGCAGCCGCCTAGACAGACTTAATGAAAAACTGTTTTTT.

CDR3 loop: CASSLPSGTYEQYF. The CDR3 region has the DNA TGCGCCAGCAGCTTACCTAGCGGGACCTACGAGCAGTACTTC. The chain combines TRBV5-1 with TRBJ2-7, with TRBD2 identical over 9 bases. The trim removed 2 bases at V and 2 bases at J, leaving 2 bases unmatched. The CDR3 runs to 14 residues. Germline values: CDR1 SGHRS, CDR2 YFSETQ.

This clonotype was counted between two and nine times. V gene TRBV24-1 combines with J gene TRBJ2-1; 9 bases align to TRBD2. Germline lookup yields CDR1 KGHDR and CDR2 SFDVKD. With 8 bases clipped from V and 2 bases from J, the junction kept 9 bases outside the gene matches. The CDR3 has 16 amino acids. CDR3 sequence (DNA): TGTGCCACCATGGCGGGAGGGCCCCTTACCTACAATGAGCAGTTCTTC. This codes for CATMAGGPLTYNEQFF.

The sample holds a few counts of this clonotype. The chain employs TRBV12-3 or TRBV12-4 and TRBJ2-1; TRBD2 matches 10 bases. V lost 10 bases and J lost 2; bases outside the gene matches: 2. The CDR3 is made up of 13 amino acids. In DNA, the CDR3 is TGTGCCACTGGGACTAGCGCCTACAATGAGCAGTTCTTC. As protein: CATGTSAYNEQFF.

V is TRBV10-3 and J is TRBJ1-1, with a tentative D call TRBD1 (5 bases). This CDR3 is built from 14 residues. V was pared by 10 bases and J by 0 bases, with 15 bases between. Germline CDR1 and CDR2: ENHRY and SYGVKD. The CDR3: CATRSPGLNTEAFF. The CDR3 DNA follows: TGTGCCACCCGATCCCCGGGACTGAACACTGAAGCTTTCTTT.

There are many counts of this clonotype. V usage is TRBV7-6 and J usage is TRBJ2-3; D uncertain. V lost 3 bases and J 4 bases, leaving 11 bases between the germline ends. Germline values: CDR1 SGHVS, CDR2 FNYEAQ. The CDR3 has 14 residues. The CDR3 sequence is CASSFNSGPDTQYF. The DNA of the CDR3 is TGTGCCAGCAGCTTCAACTCGGGCCCAGATACGCAGTATTTT.

The V gene is TRBV5-1, the J gene TRBJ2-1, with 7 nucleotides matching TRBD1. This CDR3 region has 15 residues. The germline gives CDR1 SGHRS, CDR2 YFSETQ. The trim removed 0 bases at V and 1 base at J, leaving 1 base unmatched. The CDR3, as DNA: TGCGCCAGCAGCTTGGAGGGACAGTCCTACAATGAGCAGTTCTTC. The encoded protein is CASSLEGQSYNEQFF.

The chain recombines TRBV11-2 with TRBJ2-7; 8 nucleotides match TRBD1. CDR3 size: 17 residues. From germline, CDR1 is SGHAT and CDR2 FQNNGV. Trimming cost V 5 bases and J 3 bases; bases outside gene matches: 15. The CDR3 region is CASSPRPAGTGNYEQYF. In nucleotides, the CDR3 is TGTGCCAGCAGCCCCCGACCAGCCGGGACAGGAAACTACGAGCAGTACTTC.

DNA of the CDR3: TGTGCCAGCAGTTACCCAGCCATGGCGCGAGGTGAGCAGTTCTTC. Translating it yields CASSYPAMARGEQFF. The V gene is TRBV6-6, the J gene TRBJ2-1; D not resolved. Germline CDR1 reads MNHNY; CDR2 reads SVGAGI (reference sequence). CDR3 length: 15 residues. The ends were cut back, 2 bases at V and 9 bases at J, with 17 bases in the middle.

This clonotype was seen only once. The chain joins TRBV15 to TRBJ1-5; TRBD1 matches 8 bases. The ends lost 3 bases at V and 7 bases at J; junction bases unmatched: 11. The CDR3 is 16 residues long. Looked up from germline, CDR1 is LNHNV and CDR2 is YYDKDF (reference sequence). CDR3: CATSSWFQGASQPQHF. CDR3 sequence (DNA): TGTGCCACCAGCAGTTGGTTTCAGGGGGCGAGCCAGCCCCAGCATTTT.

The V gene is TRBV24-1, the J gene TRBJ2-5; D not certain. The CDR3 is 14 amino acids. Trimming cost V 4 bases and J 1 base, with 9 bases left between them. Germline V CDR1 and CDR2: KGHDR, SFDVKD. The CDR3 spells CATSESGRQETQYF. The DNA of the CDR3 is TGTGCCACCAGTGAATCGGGCCGCCAAGAGACCCAGTACTTC.

The chain combines TRBV3-1 with TRBJ2-1; no clear D gene. Trimming cost V 3 bases and J 2 bases, with 8 bases left between them. CDR3 length: 14 amino acids. The germline gives CDR1 LGHDT, CDR2 YNNKEL (reference sequence). The DNA for the CDR3 is TGTGCCAGCAGCCATCTTACAACCTACAATGAGCAGTTCTTC. This sequence encodes CASSHLTTYNEQFF.

The rearrangement joins TRBV2 to TRBJ2-7; 9 bases are a match to TRBD1. The CDR3 has 15 residues. Germline V gene data show CDR1 as SNHLY and CDR2 as FYNNEI. V lost 4 bases and J lost 3; bases outside the gene matches: 7. DNA of the CDR3: TGTGCCAGCAGTGGGGGCCGGGACAGGGTCTACGAGCAGTACTTC. Protein: CASSGGRDRVYEQYF. The full variable domain, in which reference TRBV2 and TRBJ2-7 provide the parts outside the CDR3, is EPEVTQTPSHQVTQMGQEVILRCVPISNHLYFYWYRQILGQKVEFLVSFYNNEISEKSEIFDDQFSVERPDGSNFTLKIRSTKLEDSAMYFCASSGGRDRVYEQYFGPGTRLTVT.

This clonotype was recorded at least ten times. This chain connects TRBV27 to TRBJ2-1; 7 bases map to TRBD2. Germline trimming cut 6 bases from V and 3 bases from J; bases unmatched to any gene: 5. Germline V gives CDR1 MNHEY, CDR2 SMNVEV (reference sequence). The CDR3 covers 14 residues. The CDR3 loop is CASSLAGVYNEQFF. CDR3 nucleotides: TGTGCCAGCAGCTTAGCGGGCGTCTACAATGAGCAGTTCTTC.